These 7 T cell receptor beta chains originate from one sample sequenced in a study of identical twins listed by TCRdb under 2016. The library was produced with 5' RACE. The reads were generated on an Illumina HiSeq 2000. TCRdb trimmed public reads at Q25 via fastp, called clones via MiXCR and kept in-frame beta chains. All rows with the same CDR3 protein become a single entry with the most common DNA and genes. The sample profile shows approximately 620,000 distinct CDR3 sequences; 8.6% of them were found once. The top ten clones comprise around 0.98% of the sample. The sample was also linked to a second study, of yellow fever vaccine responses in identical twins.

The sequenced material came from PBMCs. All receptors come from a woman between 18 and 29 years old in good health.

In this sample, this clonotype turned up many times. The chain uses TRBV7-2 and TRBJ2-7; D remains ambiguous. The CDR3 consists of 13 residues. Germline CDR1 and CDR2: SGHTA and FQGNSA. V shed 5 bases and J shed 2 bases, with 10 bases lying between them. Written as DNA, the CDR3 is TGTGCCAGCAGCCATGGCCCGACCTACGAGCAGTACTTC. Translating it yields CASSHGPTYEQYF.

This clonotype was seen a handful of times. This chain uses TRBV5-1 with TRBJ2-7, with D uncertain. V lost 3 bases and J lost 5, with 9 bases in between. The CDR3 consists of 12 residues. Germline V gene lookup returns CDR1 SGHRS and CDR2 YFSETQ. The CDR3 loop is CASSYGEHEQYF. The CDR3, as DNA: TGCGCCAGCAGCTATGGGGAACACGAGCAGTACTTC.

The chain employs TRBV15 and TRBJ2-6; 10 nucleotides align to TRBD2. This CDR3 contains 19 residues. Germline lookup yields CDR1 LNHNV and CDR2 YYDKDF (reference sequence). V shed 0 bases and J 0 bases; nucleotides not matched to a gene: 5. CDR3 sequence (DNA): TGTGCCACCAGCAGAGATATTAGCGGGGGGACCTCTGGGGCCAACGTCCTGACTTTC. Amino acid sequence: CATSRDISGGTSGANVLTF.

There are a few counts of this clonotype. J is TRBJ2-7 and V is TRBV4-3, with 7 nucleotides matching TRBD1. Germline CDR1 reads LGHNA; CDR2 reads YSLEER. This CDR3 spans 16 amino acids. Trimming at V came to 3 bases and at J to 1 base, leaving 9 bases not matched to a gene. CDR3 amino acids: CASSQYRDSFSYEQYF. The CDR3 coding sequence is TGCGCCAGCAGCCAGTACCGGGACAGTTTTTCCTACGAGCAGTACTTC.

This clonotype was counted between two and nine times. The V call is TRBV28, the J call TRBJ2-7, with D uncertain. This CDR3 spans 14 amino acids. The germline V gene has CDR1 MDHEN and CDR2 SYDVKM. Trimming took off 5 bases at V and 2 bases at J, with 13 bases between the two ends. The CDR3 bases are TGTGCCAGCAGTCTAAATCCATTAGCCTACGAGCAGTACTTC. Its translation is CASSLNPLAYEQYF.

The genes are TRBV24-1 and TRBJ2-7; maybe TRBD2 (5 bases). V lost 11 bases, J lost 1 base, and 11 bases lay in between. The CDR3 spans 12 residues. Per the germline V gene, CDR1 is KGHDR and CDR2 is SFDVKD. The CDR3 DNA reads TGTGCCATCGGGGATAGTTCCTACGAGCAGTACTTC. Its protein product is CAIGDSSYEQYF.

This clonotype has a count of ten or more. The chain couples TRBV29-1 to TRBJ2-1, with 9 bases aligning to TRBD2. There are 14 residues in the CDR3. Unmatched junction bases numbered 6, after V lost 5 bases and J lost 4 bases. Germline CDR1 and CDR2: SQVTM and ANQGSEA. The CDR3 nucleotides read TGCAGCGTTTTAGCGGGGGAAGCATACAATGAGCAGTTCTTC. This sequence encodes CSVLAGEAYNEQFF.